A single sample gave rise to the 22 T cell receptor beta chains below, sequenced in a study of cytomegalovirus exposure and HLA in healthy donors. Amplification used 60 Vbeta primers and 13 Jbeta primers. The data were produced by immunoSEQ multiplex PCR, yet TCRdb's version contains in-frame clones alone and is incomplete. The top ten hold around 1.3% of the sample, which has about 160,000 clones, roughly 73% seen once. The sequencing sample was made of PBMCs. The receptors were gathered from a woman aged 25 to 39 in good health and CMV-seronegative.

This chain uses TRBV11-3 with TRBJ2-7; a weak D match, TRBD1 (6 bases). V lost 0 bases, J lost 6 bases, and 12 bases lay in between. Germline CDR1 SGHNT, CDR2 YENEEA. The length of the CDR3 is 14 residues. The CDR3 DNA reads as TGTGCCAGCAGCTTAGATTCTAGGGGGAGCGAGCAGTACTTC. The encoded protein is CASSLDSRGSEQYF. Full variable domain (remainder filled in from reference TRBV11-3 and TRBJ2-7): EAGVVQSPRYKIIEKKQPVAFWCNPISGHNTLYWYLQNLGQGPELLIRYENEEAVDDSQLPKDRFSAERLKGVDSTLKIQPAELGDSAVYLCASSLDSRGSEQYFGPGTRLTVT.

The chain uses TRBV29-1 and TRBJ2-5, with 9 bases that match TRBD1. Germline lookup yields CDR1 SQVTM and CDR2 ANQGSEA. The CDR3 is made up of 13 amino acids. After removal of 4 bases from V and 5 bases from J, the junction contained 5 bases not matched to a gene. The CDR3 spells CSVVRTGEETQYF. CDR3 coding DNA: TGCAGCGTTGTAAGGACAGGGGAGGAGACCCAGTACTTC.

The chain recombines TRBV7-9 with TRBJ1-1; tentatively, D is TRBD1 (5 bases). CDR1 and CDR2 from the germline V gene are SEHNR and FQNEAQ (reference sequence). V was pared by 5 bases and J by 3 bases, with 13 bases between. This CDR3 comprises 14 residues. CDR3 coding DNA: TGTGCCAGCAGCCTCCCTGGAGGGGACACTGAAGCTTTCTTT. This sequence encodes CASSLPGGDTEAFF. Looking up the rest from reference TRBV7-9 and TRBJ1-1 gives the full variable domain: DTGVSQNPRHKITKRGQNVTFRCDPISEHNRLYWYRQTLGQGPEFLTYFQNEAQLEKSRLLSDRFSAERPKGSFSTLEIQRTEQGDSAMYLCASSLPGGDTEAFFGQGTRLTVV.

This sequence joins TRBV9 and TRBJ1-1, with D perhaps matching TRBD1 (5 bases). The V gene lost 2 bases and the J gene lost 7 bases, with 12 bases spanning the gap. Germline assignment: CDR1 SGDLS and CDR2 YYNGEE. The CDR3 has 13 residues. CDR3 nucleotides: TGTGCCAGCAGCGTTGGGGGGAACCTTGAAGCTTTCTTT. Translation: CASSVGGNLEAFF.

The chain uses TRBV4-1 and TRBJ2-7; TRBD1 agrees at 9 bases. The CDR3 is made up of 16 amino acids. CDR1 MGHRA and CDR2 YSYEKL come from the germline V gene. The ends lost 4 bases at V and 7 bases at J; junction bases unmatched: 14. The CDR3 coding sequence is TGCGCCAGCAGCCGCGGACCGGGACAGGGAAGGGGTGAGCAGTACTTC. Its protein is CASSRGPGQGRGEQYF.

The chain joins TRBV5-1 to TRBJ1-2, with D uncertain. The length of the CDR3 is 14 residues. Germline V gene lookup returns CDR1 SGHRS and CDR2 YFSETQ. V lost 4 bases and J 6 bases, leaving 16 bases between the germline ends. Written as DNA, the CDR3 is TGCGCCAGCAGCGATACCCCCGGGGAAGATGGCTACACCTTC. Translating gives CASSDTPGEDGYTF.

The chain uses TRBV28 and TRBJ1-2, with 9 bases fitting TRBD1. This CDR3 has 14 amino acids. Germline V gene sequence: CDR1 MDHEN, CDR2 SYDVKM. Losses at the gene ends were 6 bases for V and 3 bases for J; bases not matched to a gene: 5. For the CDR3, the DNA is TGTGCCAGCAGCGGGGACAGGGAATACTATGGCTACACCTTC. Its translation: CASSGDREYYGYTF.

V is TRBV6-7 and J is TRBJ2-1; the match to TRBD2 covers 8 bases. TRBV6-7 is designated an ORF whose function remains uncertain. The length of the CDR3 is 16 residues. Unmatched junction bases numbered 8, after V lost 1 base and J lost 6 bases. CDR3 residues: CASSYYTRGASNEQFF. The DNA for the CDR3 is TGTGCCAGCAGTTACTATACGCGGGGGGCCTCCAATGAGCAGTTCTTC.

The chain is built from TRBV20-1 and TRBJ2-7, with D uncertain. Germline assignment: CDR1 DFQATT and CDR2 SNEGSKA (reference sequence). This CDR3 comprises 11 residues. Trimming took 7 bases from V and 4 from J, leaving 11 bases between them. For the CDR3, the DNA is TGCAGTGTCCCGGAGCCATACGAGCAGTACTTC. Residues: CSVPEPYEQYF.

The rearrangement links TRBV5-1 to TRBJ2-3; D may be TRBD2 (5 bases). The length of the CDR3 is 15 residues. With 2 bases removed from V and 1 base from J, the gap between germline ends came to 11 bases. CDR1 is SGHRS, CDR2 YFSETQ, per germline. DNA for the CDR3: TGCGCCAGCAGCTTAGCGGTCTGGGGCACAGATACGCAGTATTTT. Translation gives CASSLAVWGTDTQYF.

The rearrangement links TRBV7-3 to TRBJ1-1; D is unresolved. Trimming pared 3 bases from V and 3 bases from J, leaving 8 bases between. Germline V gives CDR1 SGHTA, CDR2 FQGTGA. The CDR3 spans 13 residues. Here the CDR3 reads CASSFSRDTEAFF. CDR3 in DNA: TGTGCCAGCAGCTTTTCGCGGGACACTGAAGCTTTCTTT. Using reference TRBV7-3 and TRBJ1-1 for the parts outside the CDR3, the full variable domain is GAGVSQTPSNKVTEKGKYVELRCDPISGHTALYWYRQSLGQGPEFLIYFQGTGAADDSGLPNDRFFAVRPEGSVSTLKIQRTERGDSAVYLCASSFSRDTEAFFGQGTRLTVV.

This clone was observed a few times. The J gene is TRBJ1-1, the V gene TRBV25-1, with D tentatively TRBD1 (6 bases). CDR3 length equals 14 residues. V was shortened by 4 bases and J by 6 bases, with 15 bases between the two germline ends. Per germline, CDR1 MGHDK and CDR2 SYGVNS. CDR3 in amino acids: CASSVSQGVPEAFF. The CDR3 DNA is TGTGCCAGCAGTGTATCACAGGGAGTCCCTGAAGCTTTCTTT. The full variable domain, rest sourced from reference TRBV25-1 and TRBJ1-1, is EADIYQTPRYLVIGTGKKITLECSQTMGHDKMYWYQQDPGMELHLIHYSYGVNSTEKGDLSSESTVSRIRTEHFPLTLESARPSHTSQYLCASSVSQGVPEAFFGQGTRLTVV.

V gene TRBV19 combines with J gene TRBJ2-3, with 11 nucleotides matching TRBD2. V was clipped by 6 bases and J by 4 bases; unmatched bases: 9. The CDR3 spans 16 residues. Germline-derived CDR1 and CDR2 are LNHDA and SQIVND (reference sequence). DNA for the CDR3: TGTGCCAGTAGCTATCCCCTTAGCGGGGGGGCAGATACGCAGTATTTT. It encodes CASSYPLSGGADTQYF.

The chain is built from TRBV6-1 and TRBJ2-1, with D tentatively TRBD2 (6 bases). The CDR3 is 15 residues long. Germline assignment: CDR1 MNHNS and CDR2 SASEGT. Trimming stripped 1 base from V and 4 bases from J, with 11 bases between. CDR3 in DNA: TGTGCCAGCAGTGAAGTGGGGGGACCTTACAATGAGCAGTTCTTC. It codes for CASSEVGGPYNEQFF.

The V and J genes are TRBV2 and TRBJ1-1, with 8 bases matching TRBD1. J was trimmed by 4 bases and V by 6 bases; bases with no gene match: 4. Germline V gives CDR1 SNHLY, CDR2 FYNNEI. The CDR3 length is 13 residues. The DNA for the CDR3 is TGTGCCAGCAGCAACAGGGGGATCACTGAAGCTTTCTTT. Its protein product is CASSNRGITEAFF. The variable domain in full, completed from reference TRBV2 and TRBJ1-1, reads EPEVTQTPSHQVTQMGQEVILRCVPISNHLYFYWYRQILGQKVEFLVSFYNNEISEKSEIFDDQFSVERPDGSNFTLKIRSTKLEDSAMYFCASSNRGITEAFFGQGTRLTVV.

The rearrangement joins TRBV7-9 to TRBJ1-5; D is unresolved. In germline, CDR1 is SEHNR, CDR2 FQNEAQ (reference sequence). Trimming took off 3 bases at V and 0 bases at J, with 9 bases between the two ends. This CDR3 has 15 amino acids. The CDR3 sequence: CASSLAGYSNQPQHF. For the CDR3, the DNA is TGTGCCAGCAGCTTGGCAGGATATAGCAATCAGCCCCAGCATTTT.

The chain employs TRBV18 and TRBJ1-5; D is ambiguous. CDR1 KGHSH and CDR2 LQKENI come from the germline V gene. The length of the CDR3 is 14 residues. Trimming shortened V by 6 bases and J by 6 bases, and 15 bases separated the two germline ends. CDR3 protein: CASSPGGVGQPQHF. DNA of the CDR3: TGTGCCAGCTCGCCGGGAGGTGTAGGTCAGCCCCAGCATTTT.

The rearrangement links TRBV7-9 to TRBJ1-5; D is perhaps TRBD1 (6 bases). Germline values: CDR1 SEHNR, CDR2 FQNEAQ (reference sequence). V lost 0 bases and J 2 bases, leaving 14 bases between the germline ends. The CDR3 extends over 17 amino acids. The CDR3, as DNA: TGTGCCAGCAGCTTAGCCCAGGGGATAGGTGGCAATCAGCCCCAGCATTTT. It translates to CASSLAQGIGGNQPQHF.

The V gene is TRBV11-2, the J gene TRBJ2-5; D not certain. Trimming took 4 bases from V and 3 from J, leaving 15 bases between them. Germline assignment: CDR1 SGHAT and CDR2 FQNNGV. This CDR3 contains 15 residues. In nucleotides, the CDR3 is TGTGCCAGCAGCTCCCGACCTTCCCGGGAAGAGACCCAGTACTTC. Amino acids: CASSSRPSREETQYF.

This clone was seen once. The V and J genes are TRBV7-2 and TRBJ1-5, with 7 bases aligning to TRBD1. The CDR3 is 15 residues long. V lost 5 bases, J lost 0 bases, and 4 bases stayed unmatched. Germline CDR1 SGHTA, CDR2 FQGNSA. CDR3 sequence: CASSGQANSNQPQHF. The CDR3 bases are TGTGCCAGCAGCGGACAGGCGAATAGCAATCAGCCCCAGCATTTT.

This chain joins TRBV19 and TRBJ2-7; 13 positions match TRBD2. The CDR3 is made up of 17 amino acids. After removal of 6 bases from V and 5 bases from J, the junction contained 13 bases not matched to a gene. Germline assignment: CDR1 LNHDA and CDR2 SQIVND (reference sequence). CDR3 in DNA: TGTGCCAGTAGCACCTTTCTCACTAGCGGGGGGGTCGACGAGCAGTACTTC. Residues: CASSTFLTSGGVDEQYF.

The genes are TRBV27 and TRBJ2-3; a weak D match, TRBD2 (6 bases). V was pared by 8 bases and J by 2 bases, with 35 bases between. The CDR3 length is 21 residues. Germline V lookup: CDR1 MNHEY, CDR2 SMNVEV (reference sequence). DNA of the CDR3: TGTGCCAGCTCCGACTACAGGAGCCTGCAGGTCGGGCGGGGTACCACAGATACGCAGTATTTT. Protein product: CASSDYRSLQVGRGTTDTQYF.